This TCR beta chain was found in a study of blood T cells in healthy people across ages. Each donor was a healthy Caucasian individual from Russia, aged 6 to 90. Each sample had at least 7 million PBMCs isolated. With a J-beta primer mix and a sample-barcoded 5' primer, a second PCR ran about 7 to 12 cycles. TCRdb used MiXCR to reprocess the 5' RACE reads, holding one entry per CDR3 protein. The sample includes some 850,000 distinct CDR3 sequences, roughly 25% of them seen just once. This CDR3 is 15 amino acids long. Between the trimmed V and J ends, which lost 5 bases and 2 bases, there was a span of 14 bases. The sample was also linked to a second study, of T cells of mothers and their children. That work adds: Sequencing returned over 8 million TCR beta CDR3 reads per mother and around 3 million per child. The search for persistent microchimeric T cell clones detected none.

The chain uses TRBV12-3 or TRBV12-4 and TRBJ2-3; TRBD1 is a possible D gene (8 bases). The specimen was blood. The receptor's source is a boy between 10 and 17 years old in good health. CDR3 protein: CASSRQGTITDTQYF. As DNA, the CDR3 is TGTGCCAGCAGTCGACAGGGGACTATCACAGATACGCAGTATTTT.